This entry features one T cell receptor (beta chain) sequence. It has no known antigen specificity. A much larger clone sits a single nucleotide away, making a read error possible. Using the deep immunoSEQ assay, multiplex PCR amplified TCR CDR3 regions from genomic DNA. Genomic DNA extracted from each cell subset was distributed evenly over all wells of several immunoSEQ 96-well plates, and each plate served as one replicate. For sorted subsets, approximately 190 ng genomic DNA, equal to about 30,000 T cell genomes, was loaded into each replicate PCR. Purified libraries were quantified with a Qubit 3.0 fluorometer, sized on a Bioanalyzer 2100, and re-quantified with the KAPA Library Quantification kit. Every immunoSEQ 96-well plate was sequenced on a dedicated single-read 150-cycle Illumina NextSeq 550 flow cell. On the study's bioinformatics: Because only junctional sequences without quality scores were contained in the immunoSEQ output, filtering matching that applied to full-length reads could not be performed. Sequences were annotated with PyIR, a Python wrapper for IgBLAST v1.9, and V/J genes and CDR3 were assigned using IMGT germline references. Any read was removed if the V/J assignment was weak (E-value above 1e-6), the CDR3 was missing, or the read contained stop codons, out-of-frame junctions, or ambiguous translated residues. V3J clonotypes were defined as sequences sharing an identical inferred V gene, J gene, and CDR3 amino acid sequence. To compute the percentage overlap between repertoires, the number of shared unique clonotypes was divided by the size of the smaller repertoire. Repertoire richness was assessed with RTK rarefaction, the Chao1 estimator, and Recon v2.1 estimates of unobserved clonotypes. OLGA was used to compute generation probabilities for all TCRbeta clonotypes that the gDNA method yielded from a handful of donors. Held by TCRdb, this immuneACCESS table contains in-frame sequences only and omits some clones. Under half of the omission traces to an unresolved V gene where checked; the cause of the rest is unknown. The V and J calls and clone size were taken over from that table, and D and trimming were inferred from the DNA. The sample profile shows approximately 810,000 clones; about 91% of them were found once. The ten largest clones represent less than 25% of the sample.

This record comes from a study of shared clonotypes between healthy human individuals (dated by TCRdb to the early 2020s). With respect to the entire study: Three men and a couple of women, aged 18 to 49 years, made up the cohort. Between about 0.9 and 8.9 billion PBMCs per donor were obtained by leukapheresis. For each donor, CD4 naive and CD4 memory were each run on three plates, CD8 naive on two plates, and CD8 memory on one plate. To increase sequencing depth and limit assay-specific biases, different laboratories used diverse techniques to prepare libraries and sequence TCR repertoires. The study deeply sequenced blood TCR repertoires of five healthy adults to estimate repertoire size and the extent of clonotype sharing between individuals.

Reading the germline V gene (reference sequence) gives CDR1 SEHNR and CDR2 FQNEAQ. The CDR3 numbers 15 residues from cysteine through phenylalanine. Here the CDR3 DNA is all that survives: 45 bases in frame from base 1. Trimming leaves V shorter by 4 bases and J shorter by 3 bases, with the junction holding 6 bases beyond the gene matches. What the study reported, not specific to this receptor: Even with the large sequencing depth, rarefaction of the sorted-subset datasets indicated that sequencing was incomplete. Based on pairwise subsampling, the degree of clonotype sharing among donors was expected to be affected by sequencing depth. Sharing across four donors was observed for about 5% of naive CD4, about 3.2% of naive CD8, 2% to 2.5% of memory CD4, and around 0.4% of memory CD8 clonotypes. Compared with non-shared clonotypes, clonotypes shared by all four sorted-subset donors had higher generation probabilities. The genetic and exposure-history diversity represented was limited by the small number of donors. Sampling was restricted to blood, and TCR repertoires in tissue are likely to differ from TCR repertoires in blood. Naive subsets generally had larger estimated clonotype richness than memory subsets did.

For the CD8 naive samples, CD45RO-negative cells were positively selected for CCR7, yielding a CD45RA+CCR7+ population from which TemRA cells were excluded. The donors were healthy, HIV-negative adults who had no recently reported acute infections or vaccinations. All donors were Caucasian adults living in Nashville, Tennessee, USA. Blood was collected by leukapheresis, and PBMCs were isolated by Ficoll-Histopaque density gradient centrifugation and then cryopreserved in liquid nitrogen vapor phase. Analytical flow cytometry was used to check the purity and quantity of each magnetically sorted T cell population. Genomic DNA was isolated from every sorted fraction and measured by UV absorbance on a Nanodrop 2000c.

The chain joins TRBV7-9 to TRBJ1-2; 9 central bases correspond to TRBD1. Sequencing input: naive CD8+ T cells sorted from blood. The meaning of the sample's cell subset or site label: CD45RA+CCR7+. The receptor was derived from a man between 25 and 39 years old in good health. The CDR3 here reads CASSWGQGGDYGYTF. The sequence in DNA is TGTGCCAGCAGCTGGGGACAGGGAGGCGACTATGGCTACACCTTC.